These 26 T cell receptor beta chains share one sample of origin, sequenced in a study of Tregs in tolerant kidney transplant recipients. Profiling relied on immunoSEQ multiplex PCR, and the TCRdb table lists in-frame clones only, not all of them. The sample has 48,000 or so clones, and its top ten clones hold 0.75% to 0.95%. This specimen consisted of CD4+ T cells from blood, obtained before the transplant. Receptor source: a human donor who received a combined kidney and bone marrow transplant.

Of note for this clone: The read terminates 3 residues ahead of where the CDR3 ends, so the germline J gene completes it. J is TRBJ1-4 and V is TRBV13, with D perhaps matching TRBD1 (5 bases). The germline CDR1 and CDR2 sequences are PRHDT and FYEKMQ (reference sequence). The CDR3 is 14 residues long. V gave up 3 bases and J gave up 4 bases, with 9 bases separating them. CDR3 DNA, as far as it was read: TGTGCCAGCAGCTTCAGGGAGGGTAATGAAAAA. Its translation is CASSFREGNEK. The full CDR3 is CASSFREGNEKLFF.

As to this clone: The missing CDR3 end, 3 residues past where the read stops, is filled in from the germline J gene. The genes are TRBV25-1 and TRBJ2-1, with a tentative D call TRBD2 (5 bases). The CDR3 totals 12 residues. Trimming removed 2 bases from V and 8 bases from J, with 7 bases in between. The germline CDR1 and CDR2 sequences are MGHDK and SYGVNS. The covered CDR3 bases are TGTGCCAGCAGTGAACCGCGGGATGAG. Its translation: CASSEPRDE. The CDR3, in full, reads CASSEPRDEQFF.

Concerning this clone: The CDR3 goes on 3 residues after the read ends, and that part is filled in from the germline J gene. The gene calls are TRBV30 and TRBJ1-1; maybe TRBD1 (5 bases). The CDR3 has 12 amino acids. Germline-derived CDR1 and CDR2 are GTSNPN and SVGIG (reference sequence). The sequenced CDR3 bases are TGTGCCTGGAGTGGGGAGGGGTTCGAA. This codes for CAWSGEGFE. The entire CDR3 protein is CAWSGEGFEAFF.

Regarding this clone: Relative to the germline gene, one junction end is altered; a read error may explain this. The read falls 3 residues short of the CDR3 end, and the missing part is taken from the germline J gene. The genes are TRBV30 and TRBJ1-1; no clear D. The CDR3 covers 12 residues. Germline V CDR1 and CDR2: GTSNPN, SVGIG (reference sequence). CDR3: CAGSPQNTEAFF. The sequenced part of the CDR3 DNA is TGTGCCGGGAGCCCCCAGAACACTGAA.

CDR3 DNA (partial): TGTGCCAGCAGCTTGCTCACTAGCGGTACAGATACG. Protein: CASSLLTSGTDT. The whole CDR3 sequence is CASSLLTSGTDTQYF. This chain uses TRBV5-5 with TRBJ2-3; TRBD2 aligns across 8 bases. The read ends 3 residues shy of where the CDR3 ends; the end is completed using the germline J gene. Trimming cost V 1 base and J 3 bases; bases outside gene matches: 4. Germline-derived CDR1 and CDR2 are SGHKS and YYEKEE (reference sequence). This CDR3 comprises 15 residues. Looking up the rest from reference TRBV5-5 and TRBJ2-3 gives the full variable domain: DAGVTQSPTHLIKTRGQQVTLRCSPISGHKSVSWYQQVLGQGPQFIFQYYEKEERGRGNFPDRFSARQFPNYSSELNVNALLLGDSALYLCASSLLTSGTDTQYFGPGTRLTVL.

Comment on this clone: The read falls 3 residues short of the CDR3 end, and the missing part is taken from the germline J gene. The chain links TRBV7-6 to TRBJ2-1; the match to TRBD2 covers 11 bases. V lost 2 bases and J lost 6; bases outside the gene matches: 6. The CDR3 is 16 amino acids. In germline, CDR1 is SGHVS, CDR2 FNYEAQ. CDR3 in amino acids: CASSLTSGSGGNEQFF. The covered CDR3 bases are TGTGCCAGCAGCTTAACTAGCGGGAGCGGGGGCAATGAG. Supplemented by reference TRBV7-6 and TRBJ2-1, the full variable domain reads GAGVSQSPRYKVTKRGQDVALRCDPISGHVSLYWYRQALGQGPEFLTYFNYEAQQDKSGLPNDRFSAERPEGSISTLTIQRTEQRDSAMYRCASSLTSGSGGNEQFFGPGTRLTVL.

The CDR3 region is CASSQPRDRGSYGYTF. The sequenced CDR3 bases are TGTGCCAGCAGTCAACCCCGGGACAGAGGTTCATATGGC. The rearrangement links TRBV14 to TRBJ1-2; TRBD1 agrees at 7 bases. The CDR3 goes on 3 residues after the read ends, and that part is filled in from the germline J gene. V lost 6 bases, J lost 5 bases, and 15 bases stayed unmatched. Per the germline V gene, CDR1 is SGHDN and CDR2 is FVKESK. This CDR3 spans 16 amino acids.

Notes on this clone: The read falls 3 residues short of the CDR3 end, and the missing part is taken from the germline J gene. The V and J genes are TRBV7-3 and TRBJ2-7; TRBD2 matches at 13 bases. Germline trimming cut 5 bases from V and 3 bases from J; bases unmatched to any gene: 4. CDR3 length equals 15 residues. Germline assignment: CDR1 SGHTA and CDR2 FQGTGA. CDR3 DNA (partial): TGTGCCAGCAGCCGGGGACTAGCGGGACTCTACGAG. This encodes CASSRGLAGLYE. The entire CDR3 reads CASSRGLAGLYEQYF.

Notes on this clone: The observed sequence ends 3 residues before the CDR3 terminus, with the missing tail filled in from the germline J gene. This sequence joins TRBV20-1 and TRBJ2-7; 9 bases are shared with TRBD2. This CDR3 has 14 residues. V lost 3 bases to trimming and J lost 5 bases; unmatched junction nucleotides: 8. Germline V gives CDR1 DFQATT, CDR2 SNEGSKA (reference sequence). The DNA read from the CDR3 is TGCAGTGCTAGTCTGGCGGGAGGGCCAAACGAG. This sequence encodes CSASLAGGPNE. The full CDR3 reads CSASLAGGPNEQYF.

As regards this clone: The CDR3 end is not reached by the read, which stops 3 residues before it; the germline J gene fills it in. The V and J genes are TRBV7-9 and TRBJ1-2; perhaps TRBD1 as D (5 bases). This CDR3 is built from 14 residues. Germline V CDR1 and CDR2: SEHNR, FQNEAQ (reference sequence). CDR3 amino acids: CASSSTGGAKGYTF. The CDR3 DNA, read in part, is TGTGCCAGCAGCTCGACCGGGGGAGCTAAAGGC.

Concerning this clone itself: The CDR3 is cut off 3 residues early in the read; its end comes from the germline J gene. The genes are TRBV19 and TRBJ2-7, with 11 positions matching TRBD2. Trimming cost V 5 bases and J 5 bases; bases outside gene matches: 8. Germline V gene lookup returns CDR1 LNHDA and CDR2 SQIVND (reference sequence). There are 15 residues in the CDR3. This CDR3 is CASSSGGLAAHEQYF. The sequenced part of the CDR3 DNA is TGTGCCAGTAGTTCAGGGGGACTAGCGGCGCACGAG.

For this clone: The read ends 3 residues before the CDR3 terminus; that terminus is restored from the germline J gene. This chain links TRBV7-3 with TRBJ2-2; no firm D call. CDR3 length: 15 residues. CDR1 SGHTA and CDR2 FQGTGA come from the germline V gene. The ends were cut back, 2 bases at V and 2 bases at J, with 9 bases in the middle. The sequenced CDR3 bases are TGTGCCAGCAGCTTAGGCGGCCAAAACACCGGGGAG. Protein: CASSLGGQNTGE. The entire CDR3 reads CASSLGGQNTGELFF.

With respect to this clone: Read data end 3 residues before the CDR3 end; the end is taken from the germline J gene. This rearrangement joins TRBV5-1 to TRBJ2-7; 10 bases are a match to TRBD1. The junction had 3 bases not matched to a gene; V was cut back by 0 bases and J by 3 bases. This CDR3 comprises 15 residues. Germline lookup yields CDR1 SGHRS and CDR2 YFSETQ. This chain's CDR3 is CASSLVGQGNYEQYF. The CDR3 DNA, read in part, is TGCGCCAGCAGCTTGGTGGGACAGGGGAACTACGAG.

A note on this clone: Read sequence stops 3 residues before the CDR3 end, and the germline J gene provides the missing end. The rearrangement uses TRBV30 and TRBJ1-2, with 12 bases identical to TRBD1. Germline CDR1 and CDR2: GTSNPN and SVGIG (reference sequence). V dropped 3 bases and J dropped 6; count of bases not matched to a gene: 8. The CDR3 length is 15 residues. The CDR3 bases that were read are TGTGCCTGGAGCAATACCGGGACAGGGGGCGATGGC. Protein: CAWSNTGTGGDG. The whole CDR3 protein is CAWSNTGTGGDGYTF.

As to this clone: The read comes to an end 3 residues before the CDR3 does, leaving the germline J gene to fill in the end. The chain is built from TRBV6-1 and TRBJ1-5; 7 nucleotides align to TRBD1. The trim removed 2 bases at V and 7 bases at J, leaving 2 bases unmatched. Germline V gene sequence: CDR1 MNHNS, CDR2 SASEGT. The CDR3 has 13 amino acids. The sequenced CDR3 bases are TGTGCCAGCAGTGAAACAGGGGTGCAGCCC. The encoded protein is CASSETGVQP. The entire CDR3 sequence reads CASSETGVQPQHF.

As for this clone: The read stops 3 residues short of the end of the CDR3; the missing end is completed from the germline J gene. This rearrangement joins TRBV7-2 to TRBJ1-1; perhaps TRBD1 as D (5 bases). The germline CDR1 and CDR2 sequences are SGHTA and FQGNSA. V was trimmed by 0 bases and J by 4 bases, leaving 18 bases between them. The CDR3 loop spans 17 amino acids. The sequenced part of the CDR3 DNA is TGTGCCAGCAGCTTAGCGAGGTTGGGCTCCGGGGGCACTGAA. It specifies CASSLARLGSGGTE. The CDR3, in full, reads CASSLARLGSGGTEAFF.

About this clone: The CDR3 goes on 3 residues after the read ends, and that part is filled in from the germline J gene. This rearrangement joins TRBV6-1 to TRBJ1-3, with a tentative D call TRBD1 (6 bases). This CDR3 has 14 residues. Germline loops: CDR1 MNHNS, CDR2 SASEGT. With 0 bases removed from V and 7 bases from J, the gap between germline ends came to 10 bases. This CDR3 reads CASSEAGQGNTIYF. The sequenced CDR3 bases are TGTGCCAGCAGTGAAGCGGGGCAGGGGAACACC.

About this clone: The read falls 3 residues short of the CDR3 end, and the missing part is taken from the germline J gene. The chain links TRBV5-4 to TRBJ2-5; 8 nucleotides line up with TRBD2. The CDR3 sequence is 11 residues long. Germline V gives CDR1 SGHNT, CDR2 YYREEE (reference sequence). The J segment lost 2 bases and the V segment lost 10 bases, leaving 1 base of the junction unmatched. CDR3 sequence: CAAGGQETQYF. The DNA read from the CDR3 is TGTGCCGCGGGGGGACAAGAGACC.

As regards this clone: Read coverage stops 3 residues before the CDR3 terminus; the germline J gene supplies the remainder. This chain connects TRBV18 to TRBJ1-4, with TRBD1 as a possible D gene (6 bases). In germline, CDR1 is KGHSH, CDR2 LQKENI. V shed 4 bases and J shed 8 bases, with 17 bases lying between them. There are 15 residues in the CDR3. The DNA read from the CDR3 is TGTGCCAGCTCACGCTCCGGGACAATGGACGAAAAA. Its translation: CASSRSGTMDEK. The full CDR3 protein reads CASSRSGTMDEKLFF.

On this clone: Coverage ceases 3 residues before the CDR3 finishes, and the germline J gene fills in the end. This chain uses TRBV7-9 with TRBJ2-7, with D hard to call. The germline V gene encodes CDR1 SEHNR and CDR2 FQNEAQ (reference sequence). The CDR3 sequence is 12 residues long. V lost 2 bases and J 6 bases, leaving 8 bases between the germline ends. The DNA read from the CDR3 is TGTGCCAGCAGCTTAAAGGTGCCCGAG. This codes for CASSLKVPE. In full, the CDR3 reads CASSLKVPEQYF.

Turning to this clone: The sequenced fragment ends 3 residues before the CDR3 boundary, so the rest is inferred from the germline J gene. The chain joins TRBV7-3 to TRBJ2-3; D unclear. The germline V gene encodes CDR1 SGHTA and CDR2 FQGTGA. The length of the CDR3 is 13 residues. Trimming removed 6 bases from V and 2 bases from J, with 9 bases in between. The covered CDR3 bases are TGTGCCAGCAGTTCCAGTGTCACAGATACG. This translates into CASSSSVTDT. From start to end, the CDR3 is CASSSSVTDTQYF. The full variable domain, rest sourced from reference TRBV7-3 and TRBJ2-3, is GAGVSQTPSNKVTEKGKYVELRCDPISGHTALYWYRQSLGQGPEFLIYFQGTGAADDSGLPNDRFFAVRPEGSVSTLKIQRTERGDSAVYLCASSSSVTDTQYFGPGTRLTVL.

Remarks on this clone: The read gets to within 3 residues of the CDR3 end, and the germline J gene fills in the rest. The chain links TRBV18 to TRBJ2-3; 7 bases match TRBD1. The CDR3 loop spans 18 amino acids. The germline CDR1 and CDR2 sequences are KGHSH and LQKENI. V was pared by 0 bases and J by 4 bases, with 13 bases of the junction left unmatched. CDR3 sequence: CASSPPPLTGRRPDTQYF. Incomplete CDR3 DNA: TGTGCCAGCTCACCACCCCCTCTGACAGGGCGGAGGCCAGATACG.

CDR3 in amino acids: CSAPRQGRSQETQYF. The CDR3 bases that were read are TGCAGTGCCCCCAGACAGGGAAGATCCCAAGAGACC. The V and J genes are TRBV20-1 and TRBJ2-5; 7 positions agree with TRBD1. The DNA ends 3 residues before the CDR3 does, and the rest of the CDR3 is filled in from the germline J gene. CDR1 is DFQATT, CDR2 SNEGSKA, per germline (reference sequence). The V gene end was trimmed by 6 bases and the J gene end by 1 base; junction bases not matched to a gene: 11. The CDR3 is 15 amino acids.

Regarding this clone: The read ends 3 residues before the CDR3 terminus; that terminus is restored from the germline J gene. This chain connects TRBV2 to TRBJ2-2; no firm D call. The CDR3 totals 14 residues. Germline CDR1 is SNHLY and CDR2 is FYNNEI. V gave up 6 bases and J gave up 3 bases, with 11 bases separating them. CDR3 protein: CASRGVLDTGELFF. The CDR3 DNA, read in part, is TGTGCCAGCAGGGGCGTACTGGACACCGGGGAG.

CDR3: CSVEPGQGADTQYF. CDR3 DNA, as far as it was read: TGCAGCGTTGAACCGGGACAGGGTGCTGATACG. The genes are TRBV29-1 and TRBJ2-3; TRBD1 agrees at 9 bases. The read comes to an end 3 residues before the CDR3 does, leaving the germline J gene to fill in the end. The trim removed 2 bases at V and 6 bases at J, leaving 6 bases unmatched. In germline, CDR1 is SQVTM, CDR2 ANQGSEA. CDR3 length: 14 residues.

Note on this clone: The read ends 3 residues before the CDR3 terminus; that terminus is restored from the germline J gene. This chain links TRBV30 with TRBJ2-7; maybe TRBD1 (5 bases). CDR1 and CDR2 from the germline V gene are GTSNPN and SVGIG (reference sequence). Trimming shortened V by 0 bases and J by 3 bases, and 9 bases separated the two germline ends. This CDR3 has 13 residues. CDR3 region: CAWSVRQSYEQYF. Partial CDR3 DNA: TGTGCCTGGAGTGTTCGACAGAGCTACGAG.